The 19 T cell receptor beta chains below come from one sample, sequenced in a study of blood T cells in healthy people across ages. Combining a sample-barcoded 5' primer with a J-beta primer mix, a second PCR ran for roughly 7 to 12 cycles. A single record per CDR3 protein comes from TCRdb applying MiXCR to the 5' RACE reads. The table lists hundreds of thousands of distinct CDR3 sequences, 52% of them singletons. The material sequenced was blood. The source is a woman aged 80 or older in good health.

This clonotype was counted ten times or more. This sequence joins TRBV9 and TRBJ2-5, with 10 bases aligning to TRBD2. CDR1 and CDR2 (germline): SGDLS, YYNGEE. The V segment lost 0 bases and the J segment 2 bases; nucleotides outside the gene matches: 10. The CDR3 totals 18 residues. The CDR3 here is CASSVDSSGSSVQETQYF. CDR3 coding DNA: TGTGCCAGCAGCGTAGATTCTAGCGGGAGTTCGGTACAAGAGACCCAGTACTTC. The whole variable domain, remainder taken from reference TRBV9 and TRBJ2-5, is DSGVTQTPKHLITATGQRVTLRCSPRSGDLSVYWYQQSLDQGLQFLIQYYNGEERAKGNILERFSAQQFPDLHSELNLSSLELGDSALYFCASSVDSSGSSVQETQYFGPGTRLLVL.

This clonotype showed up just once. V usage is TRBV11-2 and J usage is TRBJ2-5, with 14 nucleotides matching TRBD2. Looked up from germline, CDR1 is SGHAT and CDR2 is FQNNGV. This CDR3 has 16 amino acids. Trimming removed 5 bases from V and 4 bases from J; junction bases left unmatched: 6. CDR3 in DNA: TGTGCCAGCAGCCTCGGGACTAGCGGGGGACGAGAGACCCAGTACTTC. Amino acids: CASSLGTSGGRETQYF.

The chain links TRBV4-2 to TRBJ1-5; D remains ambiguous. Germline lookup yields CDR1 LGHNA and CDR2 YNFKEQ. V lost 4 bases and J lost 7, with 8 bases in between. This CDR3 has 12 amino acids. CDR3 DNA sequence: TGTGCCAGCAGCCCCGACGGCCAGCCCCAGCATTTT. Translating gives CASSPDGQPQHF.

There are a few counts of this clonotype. As DNA, the CDR3 is TGTGCCAGCAGTCGTCAGGCTAACTATGGCTACACCTTC. This sequence encodes CASSRQANYGYTF. The chain uses TRBV12-3 or TRBV12-4 and TRBJ1-2; D gene uncertain. Trimming took 5 bases from V and 0 from J, leaving 7 bases between them. This CDR3 spans 13 amino acids.

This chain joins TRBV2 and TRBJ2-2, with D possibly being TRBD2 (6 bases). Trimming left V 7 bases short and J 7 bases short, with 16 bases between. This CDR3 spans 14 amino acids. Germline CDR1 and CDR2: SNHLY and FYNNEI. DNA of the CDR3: TGTGCCAGCAAGCCCAGGGAGGCTAGCGGGGAGCTGTTTTTT. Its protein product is CASKPREASGELFF.

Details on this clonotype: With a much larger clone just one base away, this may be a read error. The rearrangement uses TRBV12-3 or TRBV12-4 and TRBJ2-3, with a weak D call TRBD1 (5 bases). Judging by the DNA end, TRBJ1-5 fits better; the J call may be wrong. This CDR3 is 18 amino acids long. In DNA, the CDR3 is TGTGCCAGCAGCCGCCTGAGCGGGACCATCCCAATTCCAGATACGCAGCATTTT. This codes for CASSRLSGTIPIPDTQHF.

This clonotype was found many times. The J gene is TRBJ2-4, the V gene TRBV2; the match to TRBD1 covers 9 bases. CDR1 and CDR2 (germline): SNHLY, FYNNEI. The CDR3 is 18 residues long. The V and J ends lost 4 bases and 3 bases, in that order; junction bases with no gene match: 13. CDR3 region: CASSGDREKPLVKNIQYF. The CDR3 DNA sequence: TGTGCCAGCAGTGGGGACAGGGAAAAACCCTTGGTCAAAAACATTCAGTACTTC.

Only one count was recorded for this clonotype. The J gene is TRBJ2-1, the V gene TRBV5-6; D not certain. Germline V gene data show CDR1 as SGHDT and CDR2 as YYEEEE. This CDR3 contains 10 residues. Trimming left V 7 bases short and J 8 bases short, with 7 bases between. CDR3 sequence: CASGRYEQFF. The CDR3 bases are TGTGCCAGCGGTCGTTATGAGCAGTTCTTC.

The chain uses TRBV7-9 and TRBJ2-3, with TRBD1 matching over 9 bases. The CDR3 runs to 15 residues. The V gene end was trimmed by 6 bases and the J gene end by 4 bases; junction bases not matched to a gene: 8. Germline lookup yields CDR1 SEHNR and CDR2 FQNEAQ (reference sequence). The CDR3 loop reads CASSLGQGQADTQYF. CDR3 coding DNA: TGTGCCAGCAGTTTGGGACAGGGACAGGCAGATACGCAGTATTTT.

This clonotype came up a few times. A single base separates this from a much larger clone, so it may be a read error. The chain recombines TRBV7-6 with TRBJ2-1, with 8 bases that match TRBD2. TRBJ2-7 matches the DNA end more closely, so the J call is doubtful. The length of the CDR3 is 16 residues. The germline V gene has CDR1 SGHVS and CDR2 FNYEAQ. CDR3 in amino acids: CASSHGRGVNYNEQYF. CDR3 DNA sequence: TGTGCCAGCAGTCATGGGCGGGGGGTTAACTACAATGAGCAGTACTTC.

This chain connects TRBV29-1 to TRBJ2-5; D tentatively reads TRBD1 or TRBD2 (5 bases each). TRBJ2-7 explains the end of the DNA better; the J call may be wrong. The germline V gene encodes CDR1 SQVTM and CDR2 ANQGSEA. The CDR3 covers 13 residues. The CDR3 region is CSAEGQAPYEQYF. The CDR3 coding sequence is TGCAGCGCCGAGGGGCAGGCCCCCTACGAGCAGTACTTC.

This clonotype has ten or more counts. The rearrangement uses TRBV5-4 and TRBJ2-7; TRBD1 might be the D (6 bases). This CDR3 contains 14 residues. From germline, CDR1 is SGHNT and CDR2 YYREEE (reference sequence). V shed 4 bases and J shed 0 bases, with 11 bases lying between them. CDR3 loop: CASSDRDTSYEQYF. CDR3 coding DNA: TGTGCCAGCAGCGACCGGGACACCTCCTACGAGCAGTACTTC. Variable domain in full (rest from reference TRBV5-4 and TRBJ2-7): ETGVTQSPTHLIKTRGQQVTLRCSSQSGHNTVSWYQQALGQGPQFIFQYYREEENGRGNFPPRFSGLQFPNYSSELNVNALELDDSALYLCASSDRDTSYEQYFGPGTRLTVT.

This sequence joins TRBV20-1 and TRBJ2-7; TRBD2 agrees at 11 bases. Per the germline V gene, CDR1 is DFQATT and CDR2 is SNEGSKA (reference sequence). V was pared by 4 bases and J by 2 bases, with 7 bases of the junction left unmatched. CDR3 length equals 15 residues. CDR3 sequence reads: CSATDPLAGAYEQYF. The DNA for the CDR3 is TGCAGTGCTACCGACCCACTAGCGGGAGCCTACGAGCAGTACTTC.

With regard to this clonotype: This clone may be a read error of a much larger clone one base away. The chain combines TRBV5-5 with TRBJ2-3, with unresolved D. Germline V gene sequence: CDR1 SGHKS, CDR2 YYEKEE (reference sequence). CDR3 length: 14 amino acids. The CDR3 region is CAGSLREYTDTQYF. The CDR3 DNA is TGTGCCGGCAGCTTGCGAGAATACACAGATACGCAGTATTTT.

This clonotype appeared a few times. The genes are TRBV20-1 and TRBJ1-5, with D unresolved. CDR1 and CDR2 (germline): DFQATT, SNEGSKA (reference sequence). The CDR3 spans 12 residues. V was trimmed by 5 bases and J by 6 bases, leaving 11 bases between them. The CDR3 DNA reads TGCAGTGCTCAACTGGACGGTCAGCCCCAGCATTTT. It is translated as CSAQLDGQPQHF.

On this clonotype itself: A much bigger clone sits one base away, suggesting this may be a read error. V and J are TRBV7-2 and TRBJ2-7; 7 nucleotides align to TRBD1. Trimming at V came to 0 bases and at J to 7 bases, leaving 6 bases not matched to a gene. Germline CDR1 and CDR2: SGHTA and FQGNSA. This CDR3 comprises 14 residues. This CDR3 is CASSLAGGPNEQYF. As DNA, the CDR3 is TGTGCCAGCAGCTTAGCAGGGGGCCCCAATGAGCAGTACTTC.

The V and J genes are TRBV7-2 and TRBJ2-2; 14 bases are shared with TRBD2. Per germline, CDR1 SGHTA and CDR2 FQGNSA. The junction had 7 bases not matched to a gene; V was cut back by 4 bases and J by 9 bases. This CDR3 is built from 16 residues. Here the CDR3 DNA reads TGTGCCAGCAGCTCGACTAGCGGGGGGGATATAAGGGAGCTGTTTTTT. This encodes CASSSTSGGDIRELFF.

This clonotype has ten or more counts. Here the CDR3 DNA reads TGCGCCAGCAGATCCGGGACTAGCGGGTACAATGAGCAGTTCTTC. Its translation: CASRSGTSGYNEQFF. This sequence joins TRBV5-1 and TRBJ2-1, with 12 bases matching TRBD2. Germline lookup yields CDR1 SGHRS and CDR2 YFSETQ. The CDR3 is made up of 15 amino acids. V lost 5 bases, J lost 4 bases, and 4 bases stayed unmatched.

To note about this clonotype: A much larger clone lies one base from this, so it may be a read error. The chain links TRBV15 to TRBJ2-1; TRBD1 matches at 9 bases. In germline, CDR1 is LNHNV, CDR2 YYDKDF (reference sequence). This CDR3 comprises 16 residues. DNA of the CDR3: TGTGCCACCTGCAGCCGTACAGGGGGCGCCTACAATGAGCAGTTCTTC. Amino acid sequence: CATCSRTGGAYNEQFF.